This TCR beta chain appears in the sequencing data of a study of cytotoxic CD8 clonotypes in ibrutinib-treated CLL. Study conclusions and caveats: Clonality rose at ibrutinib response, held steady in sustained remission, and fell toward baseline at progression.

The method was immunoSEQ multiplex PCR; TCRdb's version includes in-frame clones alone and lacks a portion of them. Here the sample spans approximately 100,000 clones, 78% being singletons. Germline V gene lookup returns CDR1 MNHNY and CDR2 SVGAGI (reference sequence). CDR3 length: 13 amino acids. The ends were cut back, 7 bases at V and 0 bases at J, with 9 bases in the middle. On this clone: What it recognizes is unknown.

The sample was PBMCs, taken after 12 months of ibrutinib treatment. The receptor was isolated from a human donor with chronic lymphocytic leukemia. The chain combines TRBV6-6 with TRBJ1-1; the D is unclear. CDR3 coding DNA: TGTGCCAGCACCTATGATTTGAACACTGAAGCTTTCTTT. This gives the protein CASTYDLNTEAFF.